This TCR beta chain appears in the sequencing data of a study of T cell responses to AZD1222 COVID-19 vaccine. Notes on this clone: Its antigen is not identified.

Trimming removed 0 bases at V and 4 bases at J, with 10 bases between. The CDR3 length is 15 residues. CDR1 is SGHTA, CDR2 FQGNSA, per germline. The repertoire was sequenced with immunoSEQ multiplex PCR; TCRdb's copy has only in-frame clones and lacks some. Of nearly 110,000 clones listed, under 95% are singletons. Points from the study as a whole: The study identified only five to seven AZD1222 recipients as seropositive at baseline.

The sequenced sample was peripheral blood, obtained 28 days after the second AZD1222 dose. The TCR originated in an adult who received the AZD1222 COVID-19 vaccine. This sequence joins TRBV7-2 and TRBJ1-5, with D unclear. The CDR3 DNA follows: TGTGCCAGCAGCTTAGCGAGTCCTGGGAATCAGCCCCAGCATTTT. Residues: CASSLASPGNQPQHF.